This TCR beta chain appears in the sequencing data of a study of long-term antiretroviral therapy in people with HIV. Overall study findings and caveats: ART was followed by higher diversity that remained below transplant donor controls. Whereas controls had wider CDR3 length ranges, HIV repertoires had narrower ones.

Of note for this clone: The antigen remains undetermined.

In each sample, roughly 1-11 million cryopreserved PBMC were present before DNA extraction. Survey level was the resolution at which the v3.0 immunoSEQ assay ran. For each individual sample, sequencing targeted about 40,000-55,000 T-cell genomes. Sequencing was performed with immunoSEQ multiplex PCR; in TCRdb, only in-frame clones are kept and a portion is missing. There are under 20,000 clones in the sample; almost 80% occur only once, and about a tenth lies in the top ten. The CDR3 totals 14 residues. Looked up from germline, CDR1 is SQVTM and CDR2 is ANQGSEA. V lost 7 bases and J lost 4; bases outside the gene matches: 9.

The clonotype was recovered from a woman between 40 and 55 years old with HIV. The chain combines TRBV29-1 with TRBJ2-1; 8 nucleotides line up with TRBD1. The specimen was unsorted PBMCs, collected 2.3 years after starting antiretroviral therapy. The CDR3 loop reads CSAAGGQAYNEQFF. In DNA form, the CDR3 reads TGCAGCGCCGCCGGGGGACAGGCATACAATGAGCAGTTCTTC.